Below, 4 T cell receptor beta chains from the same sample are listed, as sequenced in a study of T cell repertoires in cytomegalovirus infection. TCRdb re-derived calls from the reads in MiXCR, one entry per CDR3 protein. The sample lists approximately 700,000 distinct CDR3 sequences, roughly 35% seen once, with around 2.8% in the top ten. Sequencing used PBMCs. The receptors originated from a human donor in good health (CMV status not recorded). Some clones in this sample may be carry-over from other donors' samples.

This clonotype was seen a handful of times. No conserved phenylalanine or tryptophan is present at the end of the CDR3, so a read error is the likely explanation. This sequence joins TRBV7-8 and TRBJ2-7; the D gene is possibly TRBD2 (6 bases). The germline gives CDR1 SGHVS, CDR2 FQNEAQ. CDR3 length: 13 residues. With 3 bases removed from V and 6 bases from J, the gap between germline ends came to 12 bases. The CDR3 region has the DNA TGTGCCAGCAGCTTGGAACGGGGGATCGAGCAGTACTTA. Amino acid sequence: CASSLERGIEQYL.

The chain carries TRBV30 and TRBJ2-5; D is unresolved. CDR1 is GTSNPN, CDR2 SVGIG, per germline (reference sequence). This CDR3 contains 13 residues. V was clipped by 0 bases and J by 5 bases, with 10 bases between them. CDR3 residues: CAWSVQGRETQYF. Written as DNA, the CDR3 is TGTGCCTGGAGTGTACAAGGACGGGAGACCCAGTACTTC.

This clonotype was counted many times. The chain links TRBV27 to TRBJ1-5; D gene ambiguous. This CDR3 contains 13 residues. V lost 6 bases, J lost 4 bases, and 10 bases lay in between. The germline V gene has CDR1 MNHEY and CDR2 SMNVEV (reference sequence). DNA of the CDR3: TGTGCCAGCAGCCCGGGTCAGAATCAGCCCCAGCATTTT. Its translation: CASSPGQNQPQHF.

CDR3 nucleotides: TGTGCCAGCAGGAGTAACAGGGTAATTTCTAAAAAGTCCTACGAGCAGTACTTC. Protein product: CASRSNRVISKKSYEQYF. The V call is TRBV28, the J call TRBJ2-7, with a possible D match to TRBD1 (6 bases). Trimming removed 6 bases from V and 1 base from J, with 25 bases in between. Looked up from germline, CDR1 is MDHEN and CDR2 is SYDVKM. The CDR3 has 18 amino acids.